This is a list of T cell receptor beta chains from one sample in a study of blood T cell repertoires in COVID-19. Using immunoSEQ multiplex PCR, the repertoire was profiled, and TCRdb retains in-frame clones only, with some absent. The profile shows 300,000 to 350,000 clones, roughly 89% of them singletons. Source material: PBMCs or T cells enriched from blood (not recorded which). The source of these receptors is a woman under 30 who had recovered from COVID-19. Each CDR3 is given without its conserved first and last residue. Each record gives: clone size, J gene, V gene, CDR3 protein. Not every row has a clone size; where given, it reads once, few, many or a size class.

clone_size: .
j_call: TRBJ1-1
v_call: TRBV25-1
cdr3_aa: ASSEFPTDRGDEAF

clone_size: .
j_call: TRBJ1-1
v_call: TRBV2
cdr3_aa: ASRSYTEAF

clone_size: .
j_call: TRBJ2-3
v_call: TRBV7-9
cdr3_aa: ASSLDGQGKDTQY

clone_size: .
j_call: TRBJ1-1
v_call: TRBV18
cdr3_aa: ASSPDRTFAEAF

clone_size: .
j_call: TRBJ2-5
v_call: TRBV14
cdr3_aa: ASSRRRGRIEETQY

clone_size: .
j_call: TRBJ1-4
v_call: TRBV25-1
cdr3_aa: ASSERGGGNEKLF

clone_size: .
j_call: TRBJ2-3
v_call: TRBV27
cdr3_aa: ASRLPGGAADTQY

clone_size: .
j_call: TRBJ1-2
v_call: TRBV29-1
cdr3_aa: SVVGGGLFGYT

clone_size: .
j_call: TRBJ1-5
v_call: TRBV19
cdr3_aa: ASSIGRFGGAQPQH

clone_size: .
j_call: TRBJ1-1
v_call: TRBV4-3
cdr3_aa: ASSQDREPLQAF

clone_size: .
j_call: TRBJ1-1
v_call: TRBV4-1
cdr3_aa: ASSQDNRLNTEAF

clone_size: few
j_call: TRBJ2-7
v_call: TRBV4-1
cdr3_aa: ASSHPPGTSGDEQY

clone_size: .
j_call: TRBJ1-1
v_call: TRBV6-5
cdr3_aa: ASSQYFGGTEAF

clone_size: .
j_call: TRBJ1-2
v_call: TRBV4-3
cdr3_aa: ASSQGGTEYDGYT

clone_size: .
j_call: TRBJ2-7
v_call: TRBV2
cdr3_aa: ASSRGLSSYEQY

clone_size: .
j_call: TRBJ1-4
v_call: TRBV29-1
cdr3_aa: SVARGGEKLF

clone_size: few
j_call: TRBJ2-5
v_call: TRBV5-1
cdr3_aa: ASSLAGGPGETQY

clone_size: .
j_call: TRBJ2-1
v_call: TRBV20-1
cdr3_aa: SASPASGQF

clone_size: .
j_call: TRBJ2-1
v_call: TRBV6-1
cdr3_aa: ASSEAGTSADEQF

clone_size: once
j_call: TRBJ1-1
v_call: TRBV4-1
cdr3_aa: ASSPGRRTEAF

clone_size: .
j_call: TRBJ1-4
v_call: TRBV5-1
cdr3_aa: ASSFSGTGNEKLF

clone_size: .
j_call: TRBJ1-4
v_call: TRBV13
cdr3_aa: ASSLGLSTGVEKLF

clone_size: .
j_call: TRBJ2-1
v_call: TRBV9
cdr3_aa: ASSGRLAGLF

clone_size: .
j_call: TRBJ2-1
v_call: TRBV7-9
cdr3_aa: ASSPLFRAGGGEQF

clone_size: .
j_call: TRBJ1-4
v_call: TRBV4-1
cdr3_aa: ASSQDRRARGLEKLF

clone_size: .
j_call: TRBJ1-1
v_call: TRBV24-1
cdr3_aa: ATARTLGSEAF

clone_size: .
j_call: TRBJ1-5
v_call: TRBV24-1
cdr3_aa: ATSLGQGIPQH

clone_size: .
j_call: TRBJ1-3
v_call: TRBV9
cdr3_aa: ASSGRTGYTGNTIY

clone_size: .
j_call: TRBJ2-1
v_call: TRBV4-2
cdr3_aa: ASSQDRTRGVNNEQF

clone_size: few
j_call: TRBJ2-2
v_call: TRBV15
cdr3_aa: ATSSGRPGELF

clone_size: .
j_call: TRBJ1-2
v_call: TRBV18
cdr3_aa: ASSPSKGRTDGYT

clone_size: .
j_call: TRBJ2-7
v_call: TRBV7-8
cdr3_aa: ASSRSLALGPYEQY

clone_size: .
j_call: TRBJ1-6
v_call: TRBV7-2
cdr3_aa: ASCALGLNNSPLH

clone_size: .
j_call: TRBJ1-4
v_call: TRBV9
cdr3_aa: ASSVGDEKLF

clone_size: once
j_call: TRBJ2-2
v_call: TRBV7-2
cdr3_aa: ASSVWTSGRTGELF

clone_size: .
j_call: TRBJ2-5
v_call: TRBV15
cdr3_aa: ATSVRQGAGGETQY

clone_size: .
j_call: TRBJ2-6
v_call: TRBV11-2
cdr3_aa: ASSLEYSGANVLT

clone_size: .
j_call: TRBJ1-1
v_call: TRBV7-2
cdr3_aa: ASSFTDPRGGAF

clone_size: .
j_call: TRBJ2-1
v_call: TRBV14
cdr3_aa: ASSHDSSFNEQF

clone_size: once
j_call: TRBJ2-1
v_call: TRBV27
cdr3_aa: ASSFGLATGNLQF

clone_size: few
j_call: TRBJ1-2
v_call: TRBV18
cdr3_aa: ASSLSETGFGYT

clone_size: .
j_call: TRBJ2-3
v_call: TRBV4-2
cdr3_aa: ASSGRLAGSTDTQY

clone_size: .
j_call: TRBJ2-1
v_call: TRBV4-3
cdr3_aa: ASSHRDRGGNEQF

clone_size: .
j_call: TRBJ1-1
v_call: TRBV5-6
cdr3_aa: ASSLDPGRKEIRAF

clone_size: .
j_call: TRBJ2-7
v_call: TRBV10-3
cdr3_aa: AIQGGDITYEQY

clone_size: .
j_call: TRBJ2-5
v_call: TRBV7-3
cdr3_aa: ASSLNAGGETQY

clone_size: .
j_call: TRBJ1-1
v_call: TRBV7-9
cdr3_aa: ASRGAGEYTEAF

clone_size: once
j_call: TRBJ1-6
v_call: TRBV28
cdr3_aa: ASSSPGQGGNSPLH

clone_size: .
j_call: TRBJ1-2
v_call: TRBV19
cdr3_aa: ASRSDIPYGYT

clone_size: once
j_call: TRBJ2-3
v_call: TRBV5-6
cdr3_aa: ASSSYYSGSQDTQY

clone_size: .
j_call: TRBJ2-1
v_call: TRBV6-2/TRBV6-3
cdr3_aa: ASSYRRRAGNYNEQF

clone_size: .
j_call: TRBJ1-5
v_call: TRBV15
cdr3_aa: ATSREAGRQPQH

clone_size: .
j_call: TRBJ1-5
v_call: TRBV2
cdr3_aa: ASSEVGVGWGNQPQH

clone_size: few
j_call: TRBJ1-2
v_call: TRBV7-2
cdr3_aa: ASSLRGAGVSYGYT

clone_size: .
j_call: TRBJ1-1
v_call: TRBV29-1
cdr3_aa: SVEDISAF